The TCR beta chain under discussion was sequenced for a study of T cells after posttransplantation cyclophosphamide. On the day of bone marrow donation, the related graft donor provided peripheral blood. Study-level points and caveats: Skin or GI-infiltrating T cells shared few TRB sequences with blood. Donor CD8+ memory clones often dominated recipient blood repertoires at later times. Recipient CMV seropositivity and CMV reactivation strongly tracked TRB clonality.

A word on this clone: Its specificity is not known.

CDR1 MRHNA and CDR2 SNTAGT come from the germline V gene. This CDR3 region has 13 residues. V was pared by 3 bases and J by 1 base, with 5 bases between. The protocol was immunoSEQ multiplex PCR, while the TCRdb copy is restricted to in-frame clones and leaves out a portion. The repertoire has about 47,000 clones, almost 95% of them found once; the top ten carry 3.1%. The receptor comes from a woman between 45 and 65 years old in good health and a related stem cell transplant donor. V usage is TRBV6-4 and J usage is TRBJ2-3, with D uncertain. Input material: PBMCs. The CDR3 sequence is CASSETGTDTQYF. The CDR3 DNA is TGTGCCAGCAGTGAAACAGGCACAGATACGCAGTATTTT.